The 17 T cell receptor beta chains presented below share a single source sample, sequenced in a study of cytomegalovirus exposure and HLA in healthy donors. Here immunoSEQ multiplex PCR was the method, and the copy in TCRdb shows in-frame clones only, minus some. The sample consists of fewer than 250,000 clones, around 87% of them appearing once. The sequenced sample consisted of PBMCs. All receptors derive from a man between 18 and 29 years old in good health and CMV-seronegative.

The CDR3 DNA sequence: TGCGCCAGCAGCTTGTACCCGTTAGCTAACTATGGCTACACCTTC. Residues: CASSLYPLANYGYTF. The chain links TRBV5-1 to TRBJ1-2, with D unresolved. V lost 1 base and J lost 0, with 10 bases in between. Germline lookup yields CDR1 SGHRS and CDR2 YFSETQ. The CDR3 covers 15 residues.

The V call is TRBV29-1, the J call TRBJ1-1; D might be TRBD1 (6 bases). Trimming pared 4 bases from V and 1 base from J, leaving 13 bases between. CDR1 is SQVTM, CDR2 ANQGSEA, per germline. This CDR3 comprises 14 residues. CDR3 loop: CSVARGDTNTEAFF. CDR3 in DNA: TGCAGCGTTGCTCGGGGGGACACGAACACTGAAGCTTTCTTT. Combining the CDR3 with reference TRBV29-1 and TRBJ1-1 gives the whole variable domain SAVISQKPSRDICQRGTSLTIQCQVDSQVTMMFWYRQQPGQSLTLIATANQGSEATYESGFVIDKFPISRPNLTFSTLTVSNMSPEDSSIYLCSVARGDTNTEAFFGQGTRLTVV.

This chain links TRBV11-2 with TRBJ2-3, with TRBD1 matching over 7 bases. This CDR3 has 13 amino acids. Germline values: CDR1 SGHAT, CDR2 FQNNGV. J was trimmed by 9 bases and V by 4 bases; bases with no gene match: 7. The CDR3 DNA reads TGTGCCAGCAGCTCTTTGACAGGGTACACGCAGTATTTT. It codes for CASSSLTGYTQYF. The whole variable domain, filled in from reference TRBV11-2 and TRBJ2-3, reads EAGVAQSPRYKIIEKRQSVAFWCNPISGHATLYWYQQILGQGPKLLIQFQNNGVVDDSQLPKDRFSAERLKGVDSTLKIQPAKLEDSAVYLCASSSLTGYTQYFGPGTRLTVL.

The chain couples TRBV12-5 to TRBJ2-1, with 7 bases matching TRBD2. The V gene's germline CDR1 is LGHNT and CDR2 FRNRAP. V was clipped by 7 bases and J by 8 bases; unmatched bases: 14. The CDR3 is 15 amino acids. The DNA of the CDR3 is TGTGCTAGTGCCCGTACTGGCGGGAGTGTCGATGAGCAGTTCTTC. As protein: CASARTGGSVDEQFF. The complete variable domain, with remaining parts taken from reference TRBV12-5 and TRBJ2-1, reads DARVTQTPRHKVTEMGQEVTMRCQPILGHNTVFWYRQTMMQGLELLAYFRNRAPLDDSGMPKDRFSAEMPDATLATLKIQPSEPRDSAVYFCASARTGGSVDEQFFGPGTRLTVL.

The genes are TRBV7-8 and TRBJ2-5, with 8 bases fitting TRBD2. V lost 0 bases and J lost 6; bases outside the gene matches: 18. Germline assignment: CDR1 SGHVS and CDR2 FQNEAQ. The CDR3 is made up of 19 amino acids. The CDR3 region has the DNA TGTGCCAGCAGCTTAGCGCTAACAATGCTAGCGGGTAGTGGGAAGACCCAGTACTTC. Translating gives CASSLALTMLAGSGKTQYF.

The V and J genes are TRBV28 and TRBJ1-2; D might be TRBD1 (6 bases). Germline CDR1 reads MDHEN; CDR2 reads SYDVKM. Trimming pared 8 bases from V and 2 bases from J, leaving 18 bases between. There are 15 residues in the CDR3. The CDR3 loop reads CASRPLGQGNYGYTF. CDR3 DNA: TGTGCCAGCCGCCCCCTGGGGCAGGGGAACTATGGCTACACCTTC.

The rearrangement links TRBV5-1 to TRBJ2-7; 9 positions agree with TRBD1. CDR1 is SGHRS, CDR2 YFSETQ, per germline. The V and J ends lost 2 bases and 4 bases, in that order; junction bases with no gene match: 4. This CDR3 has 14 residues. CDR3 residues: CASSFGTGWYEQYF. The CDR3 DNA is TGCGCCAGCAGCTTCGGGACAGGGTGGTACGAGCAGTACTTC. Looking up the rest from reference TRBV5-1 and TRBJ2-7 gives the full variable domain: KAGVTQTPRYLIKTRGQQVTLSCSPISGHRSVSWYQQTPGQGLQFLFEYFSETQRNKGNFPGRFSGRQFSNSRSEMNVSTLELGDSALYLCASSFGTGWYEQYFGPGTRLTVT.

The chain links TRBV7-9 to TRBJ1-2; D is undetermined. V was clipped by 1 base and J by 13 bases, with 16 bases between them. In germline, CDR1 is SEHNR, CDR2 FQNEAQ (reference sequence). The CDR3 loop spans 13 amino acids. The CDR3 DNA follows: TGTGCCAGCAGCTTAGGGTCCGGGTCGGTGCTCACCTTC. It codes for CASSLGSGSVLTF.

The rearrangement joins TRBV28 to TRBJ1-4; D perhaps matches TRBD1 (5 bases). CDR3 size: 13 residues. Germline assignment: CDR1 MDHEN and CDR2 SYDVKM. The CDR3 loop is CGSGGGGNEKLFF. In nucleotides, the CDR3 is TGTGGTAGCGGGGGGGGAGGTAATGAAAAACTGTTTTTT.

This clone has a single count. The rearrangement joins TRBV5-6 to TRBJ2-5, with a possible D match to TRBD2 (5 bases). CDR3 length: 13 amino acids. The V gene lost 0 bases and the J gene lost 4 bases, with 7 bases spanning the gap. Germline V gene lookup returns CDR1 SGHDT and CDR2 YYEEEE. The chain's CDR3 is CASSLGGPETQYF. The CDR3 bases are TGTGCCAGCAGCTTGGGAGGGCCAGAGACCCAGTACTTC. Using reference TRBV5-6 and TRBJ2-5 for the parts outside the CDR3, the full variable domain is DAGVTQSPTHLIKTRGQQVTLRCSPKSGHDTVSWYQQALGQGPQFIFQYYEEEERQRGNFPDRFSGHQFPNYSSELNVNALLLGDSALYLCASSLGGPETQYFGPGTRLLVL.

The chain carries TRBV4-3 and TRBJ1-5; 9 bases agree with TRBD1. There are 15 residues in the CDR3. Germline CDR1 LGHNA, CDR2 YSLEER. V gave up 4 bases and J gave up 5 bases; unmatched junction bases: 6. The CDR3 here is CASSRWTGADQPQHF. CDR3 bases: TGCGCCAGCAGCCGTTGGACAGGGGCGGATCAGCCCCAGCATTTT.

The V call is TRBV5-1, the J call TRBJ1-2; D might be TRBD1 (5 bases). The CDR3 covers 14 residues. V lost 1 base and J lost 8, with 15 bases in between. CDR1 is SGHRS, CDR2 YFSETQ, per germline. CDR3 sequence: CASSLQGDARGYTF. CDR3 DNA: TGCGCCAGCAGCTTGCAGGGCGACGCGAGGGGCTACACCTTC.

The genes are TRBV27 and TRBJ2-7; D may be TRBD1 (5 bases). V shed 3 bases and J shed 2 bases, with 8 bases lying between them. CDR1 and CDR2 from the germline V gene are MNHEY and SMNVEV (reference sequence). This CDR3 has 13 amino acids. DNA of the CDR3: TGTGCCAGCAGTTTTACCAGGGCCTACGAGCAGTACTTC. Encoded protein: CASSFTRAYEQYF.

This chain connects TRBV10-3 to TRBJ2-7; D is possibly TRBD1 (5 bases). V dropped 6 bases and J dropped 0 bases, with 9 bases sitting between them. This CDR3 has 13 amino acids. Germline lookup yields CDR1 ENHRY and CDR2 SYGVKD. CDR3 in DNA: TGTGCCATCAGAGGAGACAGCTCCTACGAGCAGTACTTC. It specifies CAIRGDSSYEQYF.

This clone occurred once. The rearrangement joins TRBV19 to TRBJ1-1, with D possibly being TRBD1 (6 bases). Looked up from germline, CDR1 is LNHDA and CDR2 is SQIVND (reference sequence). Deletions cut 5 bases from V and 2 bases from J, with 15 bases between. This CDR3 has 15 residues. The CDR3: CASSPRGGGNTEAFF. DNA for the CDR3: TGTGCCAGTAGTCCGCGGGGAGGGGGTAACACTGAAGCTTTCTTT.

The V gene is TRBV18, the J gene TRBJ1-1, with a possible D match to TRBD1 (5 bases). The CDR3 is 13 amino acids. Trimming pared 2 bases from V and 6 bases from J, leaving 10 bases between. The germline gives CDR1 KGHSH, CDR2 LQKENI. DNA of the CDR3: TGTGCCAGCTCACCATATAGGGGCGCTGAAGCTTTCTTT. This encodes CASSPYRGAEAFF.

V and J are TRBV10-3 and TRBJ1-3; 7 bases fit TRBD1. Germline V lookup: CDR1 ENHRY, CDR2 SYGVKD. The CDR3 spans 13 residues. Trimming removed 8 bases from V and 6 bases from J; junction bases left unmatched: 7. The CDR3: CAIRDRDVNTIYF. CDR3 sequence (DNA): TGTGCCATCCGAGACAGGGATGTAAACACCATATATTTT.